In this sample, the clone carrying this TCR beta chain turned up many times. This specimen comes from a study of T cells after yellow fever vaccination. TCRdb recomputed calls from the 5' RACE reads with MiXCR, one row per CDR3 protein. The data contain 350,000 to 450,000 distinct CDR3 sequences, roughly 6.1% of them seen just once; the ten biggest clones take up 14% to 15%. Germline CDR1 and CDR2: SGHTA and FQGNSA. The CDR3 sequence is 13 residues long. The sequence was collected from a man aged 25-45 years who received the YFV17D yellow fever vaccine. The specimen was PBMCs, collected 5 days after the yellow fever booster vaccination. This chain joins TRBV7-2 and TRBJ2-3; D is ambiguous. The DNA of the CDR3 is TGTGCGGATCGGCGGCCTAGCACAGATACGCAGTATTTT. Its protein product is CADRRPSTDTQYF.